This T cell receptor beta chain was sequenced during a study of regulatory and conventional T cells in RAG deficiency. Whole-study results and caveats: Shannon entropy fell and Simpson indices rose in RAG-deficient patients.

Assay used: immunoSEQ multiplex PCR; TCRdb lists only in-frame clones, some missing. The repertoire consists of more than 35,000 clones, with about 90% occurring once and the leading ten covering roughly 0.5%. Looked up from germline, CDR1 is MNHEY and CDR2 is SMNVEV (reference sequence). The V and J ends lost 5 bases and 7 bases respectively, with 16 bases between them. The CDR3 runs 14 residues. The sorted conventional CD4+ T cells were CD25-low and CD127-high, with genomic DNA sequenced. With respect to this clone: The target antigen is unknown.

The same data also went into a second study, on regulatory T cells. Turning to that study: Amplification used 52 TRBV primers and 13 TRBJ primers. In patients, unique TRB V-J pairs were restricted and V/J usage skewed, especially in Tregs.

The TCR comes from a human donor in good health. Sequencing was done on a sample of CD4+ effector T cells sorted from blood. The chain recombines TRBV27 with TRBJ2-3; weak D call: TRBD2 (6 bases). The CDR3 nucleotides read TGTGCCAGCAGTCGACGGGAGCCCCCAAATACGCAGTATTTT. This encodes CASSRREPPNTQYF.